These T cell receptor beta chains were read from a single sample in a study of blood T cell repertoires in COVID-19. Data came from immunoSEQ multiplex PCR; TCRdb stores just in-frame clones and leaves some out. Of roughly 140,000 clones listed, roughly 79% were seen once; the top ten hold around 8.8%. The sequencing input was peripheral blood. These receptors were obtained from a human donor in a cohort sampled during active COVID-19. CDR3s include the opening cysteine and the closing phenylalanine or tryptophan. Each record gives: CDR3 protein, V gene, CDR3 length.

CASSSRWGLAGPTDTQYF TRBV27 18
CASLWTGRTDTQYF TRBV6-5 14
CASSLGTAHGYTF TRBV7-2 13
CASGFRILHRGRVYGYTF TRBV12-5 18
CASSLQGSDYGYTF TRBV2 14
CSAGSGVAFF TRBV20-1 10
CASSLWAGANNQPQHF TRBV5-6 16
CASSPDRGQTDTQYF TRBV28 15
CASRRGPTEQFF TRBV28 12
CATTLGASDTQYF TRBV28 13
CASSLAAYEQYF TRBV6-2/TRBV6-3 12
CASSPRTGTFSGANVLTF TRBV5-1 18
CASSQSGGASEQYF TRBV7-2 14
CASSSAGTSGRSSYEQYF TRBV5-1 18
CASSPGDRAFGEQYF TRBV28 15
CASRNRGYNEKLFF TRBV2 14
CASSYRSLAGGRSYEQYF TRBV5-1 18
CASSLGGTSGVNEQFF TRBV7-2 16
CASSPTHSGSGKNIQYF TRBV9 17
CASSVRVGANVLTF TRBV3-1/TRBV3-2 14
CASSEAQQGIAEAFF TRBV6-1 15